This TCR beta chain appears in the sequencing data of a study of memory CD4+ T cells and cytomegalovirus serostatus. Notes on the study in general: A US-trained random forest predicted CMV serostatus with median AUC about 0.92.

Per the authors' pipeline: After removing out-of-frame reads, 2 million to 2.5 million distinct TCRbeta sequences remained. Only in-frame clones appear in the TCRdb table, and some are missing; sequencing was by immunoSEQ multiplex PCR. That table furnishes V, J and clone size, whereas the DNA furnished D and trimming. The sample yields some 50,000 clones, 60% to 80% seen once. The sort gate was single viable CD3+CD4+CD8-CD45RO+ cells for memory CD4+ T cells. Total CD4+ T cells were enriched by CD4 positive selection. Per the germline V gene, CDR1 is SNHLY and CDR2 is FYNNEI. The length of the CDR3 is 13 residues. Trimming took off 1 base at V and 6 bases at J, with 8 bases between the two ends. Note on this clone: As yet, its antigen is unknown.

The chain recombines TRBV2 with TRBJ2-3; no firm D call. This sequence originates from an adult in good health and CMV-seropositive. The sequencing sample was made of memory CD4+ T cells from blood. Here the CDR3 reads CASSEVGLDTQYF. The CDR3 nucleotides read TGTGCCAGCAGTGAAGTCGGTTTGGATACGCAGTATTTT.